These 5 T cell receptor beta chains came from one sample sequenced in a study of siplizumab effects on memory and regulatory T cells. Measured with immunoSEQ multiplex PCR; TCRdb has only the in-frame clones, and not every one. The sample records just under 85,000 clones, roughly 86% being singletons. Sequencing was carried out using Tregs sorted from blood. All receptors derive from a human donor in good health.

J is TRBJ1-6 and V is TRBV7-2; D is possibly TRBD1 (6 bases). Trimming pared 1 base from V and 10 bases from J, leaving 8 bases between. The CDR3 has 13 amino acids. Germline V CDR1 and CDR2: SGHTA, FQGNSA. The CDR3 DNA reads as TGTGCCAGCAGCTTAGGGGGACAATCACCCCTCCACTTT. The encoded protein is CASSLGGQSPLHF.

Written as DNA, the CDR3 is TGTGCCATCAGTGAGTCCCAGGGTAGGATGAACACTGAAGCTTTCTTT. Its protein product is CAISESQGRMNTEAFF. The gene calls are TRBV10-3 and TRBJ1-1, with D maybe TRBD1 (5 bases). Trimming removed 0 bases from V and 0 bases from J, with 11 bases in between. The CDR3 is 16 residues long. Per the germline V gene, CDR1 is ENHRY and CDR2 is SYGVKD.

The chain carries TRBV2 and TRBJ1-5; D not certain. Looked up from germline, CDR1 is SNHLY and CDR2 is FYNNEI. The CDR3 runs to 13 residues. V lost 0 bases and J lost 5, with 5 bases in between. The CDR3 DNA sequence: TGTGCCAGCAGTGAAGCGCTAGATCAGCCCCAGCATTTT. Its protein is CASSEALDQPQHF.

The V and J genes are TRBV7-7 and TRBJ2-1; the match to TRBD2 covers 13 bases. V lost 2 bases and J lost 8; bases outside the gene matches: 3. The CDR3 is 15 amino acids. Germline CDR1 is SSHAT and CDR2 is FNYEAQ (reference sequence). CDR3 sequence: CASSLTSGGVDEQFF. In DNA, the CDR3 is TGTGCCAGCAGCTTAACTAGCGGGGGGGTGGATGAGCAGTTCTTC.

The table lists this clone with a count of one. The V gene is TRBV27, the J gene TRBJ2-3, with 9 bases aligning to TRBD1. The V segment lost 6 bases and the J segment 7 bases; nucleotides outside the gene matches: 8. The CDR3 spans 14 residues. Looked up from germline, CDR1 is MNHEY and CDR2 is SMNVEV (reference sequence). The CDR3 here is CASRGDRVRNTQYF. Here the CDR3 DNA reads TGTGCCAGCAGAGGGGACAGGGTTAGGAATACGCAGTATTTT.